A single TCR beta chain is shown here with its context. In germline, CDR1 is MNHNS, CDR2 SASEGT. CDR3 length equals 13 residues. The germline V and J ends were trimmed by 7 bases and 0 bases, with 7 bases remaining between them. These data belong to a study of T cell repertoires in cytomegalovirus infection. TCRdb re-derived calls from the reads in MiXCR, one entry per CDR3 protein. The sample records some 600,000 distinct CDR3 sequences, about 24% being singletons. The sequence came from a human donor in good health (CMV status not recorded). Some clones in this sample may be carry-over from other donors' samples. V and J are TRBV6-1 and TRBJ2-1; D ambiguous. The sequenced sample consisted of CD8+ T cells from PBMCs. CDR3 region: CASTALSYNEQFF. In nucleotides, the CDR3 is TGTGCCAGCACGGCCCTCTCCTACAATGAGCAGTTCTTC.